This T cell receptor (beta chain) originates from a study of cytomegalovirus exposure and HLA in healthy donors (TCRdb year 2017). Turning to the overall study: According to an earlier analysis of 587 of the donors, about 179 million T cells yielded 117 million unique TCR beta sequences and 276 Gb of sequence data. An early release covering roughly 640 HLA-typed donors comprised approximately 290 gigabases of sequencing data and some 79 million unique TCR sequences. Of the roughly 400 genotyped donors, roughly 80% were placed in the genetic ancestry cluster associated with self-reported Caucasian donors. The study aimed to test whether signatures of past pathogen exposure could be identified by cataloging public T cell receptors. The T cell repertoires of under 700 subjects were profiled by immunosequencing and related to cytomegalovirus serostatus. In addition to the first cohort of 666 subjects, a separate validation cohort of approximately 130 different subjects was used. To predict cytomegalovirus infection status, the study brought together high-throughput TCR immunosequencing, statistical association of individual TCRs with disease status, and machine learning. To study patterns of TCR occurrence, a later analysis re-analyzed previously published TCR beta repertoires from 500 to 850 donors and added high-resolution HLA genotyping. The later analysis used no new phenotypic data to find candidate immune exposures, relying instead on TCR beta sequences and their occurrence across donors. To decide whether each TCR beta V gene segment behaved as functional or pseudogenic, an earlier analysis of 587 of the donors relied on high-throughput TCR beta sequencing. Alongside the repertoire data, information on donor age, sex, ethnicity and CMV serostatus was compiled. In a later genetic analysis, genome-wide SNP genotypes for about 55% of the roughly 670 donors were used, and that subset was treated as a discovery cohort. All discovery cohort repertoires had been generated on a single sequencing platform. Class I and class II HLA loci were covered by the typing at four-digit resolution. Typing coverage varied by locus: roughly 629-630 donors for A, B, C, DRB1 and DQB1; more than 500 for DQA1; more than 600 for DPA1; some 470 for DPB1. Because of strong linkage in the cohort, four or five DR-DQ haplotypes were treated as single units for association and clustering. Across 300 to 400 genotyped donors of the cohort, an average of approximately 240,000 unique TCR beta nucleotide sequences per donor were sequenced, and roughly 20% of those sequences were non-productive.

Results the study describes overall, beyond this receptor: Compared with the 666-donor mean, donors in an Asian-associated ancestry cluster had fewer N-insertions in productive TCRs, according to a later genetic analysis. Three of the identified cytomegalovirus-associated TCR beta chains were confirmed in vitro to be specific for cytomegalovirus antigens. While some public TCRs were present in many individuals, most TCR sequences turned up only very rarely across donors. When HLA alleles, especially DR and DQ, strongly co-occurred, attributing TCR associations to individual alleles was difficult. Roughly uniform sequencing depth across donors was assumed in presence/absence analyses, although this assumption may not hold. According to a later analysis, parvovirus B19, influenza, CMV and Epstein-Barr virus appeared linked to several top co-occurrence clusters. According to the authors, the approach could potentially be generalized to other disease states and immunological phenotypes. In a later analysis, the rate of TCR association differed among HLA loci, with DRB1 alleles having the most associated TCRs and HLA-C alleles having the fewest. Some IMGT-functional V segments, including TRBV6-2 and TRBV6-3, could not be told apart with the 87-base-pair reads, so those segments were excluded. A later analysis associated 17,000 or so TCR beta sequences with specific HLA alleles at a false discovery rate of 0.05. This cohort had only TCR beta chains sequenced, and the lack of alpha or paired-chain data limited which features could be detected. Compared with equally common non-associated chains, HLA-associated TCR beta chains in a later analysis were more clonally expanded and had lower generation probabilities. A total of roughly 160 TCR beta chains were listed by the study as associated with cytomegalovirus. The classifier was reported to diagnose cytomegalovirus status with high specificity and sensitivity in both the original cohort and the validation cohort. Because some donors lacked HLA typing at each locus, the association tests relied only on the typed subset. Linkage disequilibrium might explain the correlated functional status among segregating V segments, but an unknown experimental factor could not be ruled out. A group of highly shared sequence variants was considered likely to be a technical artifact of the sequencing pipeline. A further reported finding was that TCR beta sequences accurately predicted the HLA-A and HLA-B alleles for most subjects in the first cohort. An earlier analysis of approximately 500 of the donors showed that most TCR beta V segments appeared in productive rearrangements either about 90% or about 30% of the time, which broadly matched IMGT annotations. An association between a missense DCLRE1C variant and V-gene and J-gene trimming of TCR beta chains was found in a later genetic analysis and replicated in an independent cohort. Because counts were too low, seventeen rarely observed V segments, including chromosome 9 orphons, were excluded from the earlier analysis of about 500 of the donors. A later analysis found that most CMV-associated TCR beta chains appeared HLA-restricted, with HLA associations seemingly driven largely by CMV exposure. The only immune exposure information available for the cohort was CMV serostatus.

The junction carries 12 bases between V and J, which are trimmed by 2 bases and 8 bases respectively. The germline V gene (reference sequence) specifies SEHNR as CDR1 and FQNEAQ as CDR2. From its cysteine to its phenylalanine, the CDR3 spans 13 amino acids. Just CDR3 DNA is preserved here, 39 bases in frame from base 1. This clone has more than one count but fewer than ten. Its antigen remains unidentified. Base quality data are lacking; no much larger clone is found one base away. In total, approximately 610 healthy bone marrow donors made up the cohort. At the time of sampling, all cohort members were nominally healthy, though unrecorded immune exposures were likely present. The donor was CMV seropositive and belonged to the group of 250 to 350 seropositive cohort members. A peripheral blood sample was provided by each donor, and peripheral blood mononuclear cells were used for TCR beta sequencing. Genomic DNA was extracted from the blood cell samples with the Qiagen DNeasy Blood Extraction Kit.

Library generation was performed with the immunoSEQ multiplex PCR assay. A mixture of 60 forward primers for TCR Vbeta segments and 13 reverse primers for TCR Jbeta segments was used in the multiplex PCR. The CDR3 region of rearranged TCR beta genes was amplified from genomic DNA by a multiplex PCR assay. Amplified TCR beta libraries were sequenced as 87-base-pair reads on the Illumina HiSeq System. As for the original processing: A later analysis tallied 75 million to 85 million unique TCR beta chains across the 610 or so repertoires, and some 10 million of those chains were shared by two or more donors. Raw reads were error-corrected and collapsed into unique sequences with a nearest-neighbor algorithm that merged closely related sequences to remove PCR and sequencing errors. Alignment of CDR3 sequences to IMGT reference sequences was used to assign V, D and J gene segments. For a sequence to be retained, a match of at least six nucleotides was required to both a V gene segment and a J gene segment. Rearrangements were classified as productive when the CDR3 lacked stop codons and remained in frame with V and J, and all other rearrangements were classified as non-productive. Following IMGT convention, CDR3 was defined as the stretch from the second conserved V-encoded cysteine up to the conserved J-encoded phenylalanine. Sequences without an unambiguous match to a single V gene segment were excluded from the earlier analysis of over 500 of the donors. An earlier analysis of 500 to 700 of the donors classified V segments as functional when productive rearrangements were above 56.7% and as segregating when the standard deviation between donors was above 5%. A statistical classification framework was developed to diagnose cytomegalovirus status using the catalog of TCR beta chain sequences. V and J gene assignment, in a later analysis, came from comparing TCR nucleotide sequences with IMGT/GENE-DB human TR gene sequences. In a later analysis, CDR3 sequences and most-parsimonious VDJ recombination scenarios were assigned using the TCRdist pipeline. A later analysis defined each TCR beta chain by its CDR3 amino acid sequence plus V-gene family, and excluded reads lacking a unique V-gene family. In a later analysis, 450 to 600 highly shared, low-generation-probability nucleotide sequences were removed to address suspected cross-contamination and a sequencing artifact. In a later analysis, a clonal expansion index was calculated for each public chain from normalized within-repertoire ranks of inferred template counts. In a later analysis, generation probabilities were computed with a VDJ recombination model fitted to out-of-frame rearrangements, and the resulting probabilities were checked against IGoR. Hypergeometric tests were used in a later analysis to score TCR-TCR, TCR-HLA and TCR-CMV co-occurrence, with a repertoire-size bias correction applied to the TCR pairs. False discovery rates were estimated in a later analysis by permuting HLA or CMV assignments 20 times. In a later analysis, co-occurring TCRs were grouped using DBSCAN, and TCRdist sequence similarity was added for clustering within HLA-allele-positive subsets. Repertoires with fewer than 30,000 or more than 120,000 public chains were left out of co-occurrence clustering, as were five repertoires with anomalous nucleotide sharing. Here the immuneACCESS table is served through TCRdb, limited to in-frame sequences with V and J called. Missing clones are a known gap in these copies; in checked studies unresolved V genes cover under half, and the rest lacks a known reason. That table furnishes V, J and clone size, whereas the DNA furnished D and trimming. This sample has around 130,000 clones in its table, and about 74% of those were observed once. Under 6.5% of the sample comes from the top ten.

The rearrangement joined TRBV7-9 to TRBJ1-2, with an unclear D gene assignment. Sequenced input: PBMCs. The clonotype comes from a woman in her forties or fifties in good health and CMV-seropositive. The CDR3 loop reads CASSLNSNVGYTF. In nucleotide form, the sequence is TGTGCCAGCAGCTTAAACAGTAACGTAGGCTACACCTTC.